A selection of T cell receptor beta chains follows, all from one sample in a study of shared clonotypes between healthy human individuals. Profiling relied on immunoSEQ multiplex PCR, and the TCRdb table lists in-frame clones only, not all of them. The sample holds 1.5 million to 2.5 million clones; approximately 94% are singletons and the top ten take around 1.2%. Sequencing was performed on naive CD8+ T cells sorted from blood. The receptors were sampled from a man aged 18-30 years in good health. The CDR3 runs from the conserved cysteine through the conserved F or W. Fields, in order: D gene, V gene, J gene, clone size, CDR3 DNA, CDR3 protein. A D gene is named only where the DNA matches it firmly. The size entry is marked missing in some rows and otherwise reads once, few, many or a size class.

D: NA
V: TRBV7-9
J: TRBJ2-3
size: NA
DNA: TGTGCCAGCAGCTCGGGCGGACCTAGCACAGATACGCAGTATTTT
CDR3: CASSSGGPSTDTQYF

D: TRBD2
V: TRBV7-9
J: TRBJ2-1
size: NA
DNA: TGTGCCAGCAGCTCTAGCGGGAGACGCTACAATGAGCAGTTCTTC
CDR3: CASSSSGRRYNEQFF

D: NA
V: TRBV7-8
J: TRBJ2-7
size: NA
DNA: TGTGCCAGCCTAGGGCAGGACGGAGTGGGAGAGCAGTACTTC
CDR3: CASLGQDGVGEQYF

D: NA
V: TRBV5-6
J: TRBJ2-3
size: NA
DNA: TGTGCCAGCAGCTCGAAGGACAGCGGGAGCACAGATACGCAGTATTTT
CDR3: CASSSKDSGSTDTQYF

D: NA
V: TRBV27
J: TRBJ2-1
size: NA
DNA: TGTGCCAGCTCGGGGCAGGTGGCTGTCCATGAGCAGTTCTTC
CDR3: CASSGQVAVHEQFF

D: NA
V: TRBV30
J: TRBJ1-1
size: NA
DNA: TGTGCCTGGACGGCCCCCCTACAGGGGAACACTGAAGCTTTCTTT
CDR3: CAWTAPLQGNTEAFF

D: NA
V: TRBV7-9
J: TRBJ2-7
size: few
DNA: TGTGCCAGCAGCTTAGCAGGATCCTACGAGCAGTACTTC
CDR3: CASSLAGSYEQYF

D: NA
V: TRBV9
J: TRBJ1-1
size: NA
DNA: TGTGCCAGCAGCCCGAGAATACAGGGCACTGAAGCTTTCTTT
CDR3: CASSPRIQGTEAFF

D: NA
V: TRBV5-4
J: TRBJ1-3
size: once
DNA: TGTGCCAGCAGCTTAGGACAGACTGGAAACACCATATATTTT
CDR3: CASSLGQTGNTIYF

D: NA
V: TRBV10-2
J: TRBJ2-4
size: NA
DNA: TGCGCCAGCAGTGAGGGGTACATGGCTCAGTACTTC
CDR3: CASSEGYMAQYF

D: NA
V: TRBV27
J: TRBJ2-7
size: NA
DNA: TGTGCCAGCAGTCCGGGCCTCTTCTACGAGCAGTACTTC
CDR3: CASSPGLFYEQYF

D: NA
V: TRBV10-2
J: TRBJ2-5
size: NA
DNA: TGCGCCAGCAGCCGGGCGAGAAGGGAGACCCAGTACTTC
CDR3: CASSRARRETQYF

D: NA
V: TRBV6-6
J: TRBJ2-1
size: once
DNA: TGTGCCAGCAGTAGGGTAGATGGCTTAAATGAGCAGTTCTTC
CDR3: CASSRVDGLNEQFF

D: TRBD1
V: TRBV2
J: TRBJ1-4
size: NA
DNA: TGTGCCAGCGTGACAGGGTTGAATGAAAAACTGTTTTTT
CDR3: CASVTGLNEKLFF

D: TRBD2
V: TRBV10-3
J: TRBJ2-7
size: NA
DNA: TGTGCCATCAGTGGTAGCGGGGACGAGCAGTACTTC
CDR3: CAISGSGDEQYF

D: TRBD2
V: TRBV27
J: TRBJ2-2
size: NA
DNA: TGTGCCAGTCGCGAAGCGGGAGGGGATACCGGGGAGCTGTTTTTT
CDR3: CASREAGGDTGELFF

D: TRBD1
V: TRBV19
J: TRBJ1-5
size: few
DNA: TGTGCCAGTAGTGTCCATACAGGGGGCAATCAGCCCCAGCATTTT
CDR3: CASSVHTGGNQPQHF

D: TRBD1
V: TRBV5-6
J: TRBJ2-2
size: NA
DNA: TGTGCCAGCAGCTTCCTGACAGGGGGAGGTCTCCGGGAGCTGTTTTTT
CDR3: CASSFLTGGGLRELFF

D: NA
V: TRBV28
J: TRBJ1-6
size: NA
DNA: TGTGCCAGCAGTTTATGGGCGGCAGGGTTAAGCTCCTATAATTCACCCCTCCACTTT
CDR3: CASSLWAAGLSSYNSPLHF

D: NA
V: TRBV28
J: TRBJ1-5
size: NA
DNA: TGTGCCACCCAGGGTGTGAGTAGAAGTCAGCCCCAGCATTTT
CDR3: CATQGVSRSQPQHF

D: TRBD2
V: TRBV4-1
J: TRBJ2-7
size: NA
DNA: TGCGCCAGCAGCCAAGGATTTACTAGCGCCGAGCAGTACTTC
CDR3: CASSQGFTSAEQYF

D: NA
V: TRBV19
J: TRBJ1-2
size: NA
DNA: TGTGCCAGTAGTATAGATCTTTGGGGGGCCGATGGCTACACCTTC
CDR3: CASSIDLWGADGYTF

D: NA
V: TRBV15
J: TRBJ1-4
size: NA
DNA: TGTGCCACCAGCAGAGATCTGGAGGGGTTTCCTAATGAAAAACTGTTTTTT
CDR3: CATSRDLEGFPNEKLFF

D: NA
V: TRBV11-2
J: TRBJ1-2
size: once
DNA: TGTGCCAGCAGCTTAGATGGTTCAGGGGGCTACACCTTC
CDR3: CASSLDGSGGYTF

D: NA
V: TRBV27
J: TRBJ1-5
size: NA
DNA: TGTGCCAGCAGCCCGGGCGGTAGCAATCAGCCCCAGCATTTT
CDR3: CASSPGGSNQPQHF

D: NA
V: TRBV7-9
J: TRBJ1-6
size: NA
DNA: TGTGCCAGCAGCTTAGCACCAGCGGGGGAGACCCTCCACTTT
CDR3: CASSLAPAGETLHF

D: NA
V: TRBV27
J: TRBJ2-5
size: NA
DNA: TGTGCCAGCAGTTTGCGGGGGCTACAAGAGACCCAGTACTTC
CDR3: CASSLRGLQETQYF

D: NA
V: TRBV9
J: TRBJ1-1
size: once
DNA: TGTGCCAGCAGCGACTTAACAGGGCCCAACACTGAAGCTTTCTTT
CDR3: CASSDLTGPNTEAFF

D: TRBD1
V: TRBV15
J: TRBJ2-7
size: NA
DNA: TGTGCCACCAGCAGTGAAAGGGACAGCTACTACGAGCAGTACTTC
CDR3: CATSSERDSYYEQYF

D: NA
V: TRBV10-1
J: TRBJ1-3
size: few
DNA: TGCGCCAGCAGTGAGGGGTTCTCTGGAAACACCATATATTTT
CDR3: CASSEGFSGNTIYF

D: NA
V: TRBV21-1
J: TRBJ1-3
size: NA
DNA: TGTGCCAGCAGCACTCGAAACACCATATATTTT
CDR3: CASSTRNTIYF